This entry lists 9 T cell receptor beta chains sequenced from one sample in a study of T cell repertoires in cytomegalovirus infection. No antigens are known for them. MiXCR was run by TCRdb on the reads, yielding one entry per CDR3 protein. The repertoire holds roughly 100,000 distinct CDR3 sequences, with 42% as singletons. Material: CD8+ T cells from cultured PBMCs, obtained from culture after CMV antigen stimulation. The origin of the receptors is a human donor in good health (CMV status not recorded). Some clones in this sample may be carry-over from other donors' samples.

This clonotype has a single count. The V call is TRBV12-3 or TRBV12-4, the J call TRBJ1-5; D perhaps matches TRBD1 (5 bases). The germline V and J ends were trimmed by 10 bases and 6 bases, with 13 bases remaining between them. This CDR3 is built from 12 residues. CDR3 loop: CATGQGSQPQHF. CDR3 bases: TGTGCCACCGGACAAGGCTCTCAGCCCCAGCATTTT.

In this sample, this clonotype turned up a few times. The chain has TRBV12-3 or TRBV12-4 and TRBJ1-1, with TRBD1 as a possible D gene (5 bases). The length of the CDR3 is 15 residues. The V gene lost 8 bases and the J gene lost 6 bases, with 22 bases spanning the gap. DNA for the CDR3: TGTGCCAGCCTCGAGAGCGGGGGTACGGTTCCTGAAGCTTTCTTT. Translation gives CASLESGGTVPEAFF.

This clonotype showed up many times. The CDR3 protein is CASSSGLPDTQYF. The CDR3 nucleotides read TGTGCCAGCAGCTCGGGACTCCCAGATACGCAGTATTTT. This chain connects TRBV7-2 to TRBJ2-3; tentatively, D is TRBD2 (6 bases). CDR3 length equals 13 residues. V was cut by 4 bases and J by 4 bases, with 9 bases left in between. CDR1 is SGHTA, CDR2 FQGNSA, per germline.

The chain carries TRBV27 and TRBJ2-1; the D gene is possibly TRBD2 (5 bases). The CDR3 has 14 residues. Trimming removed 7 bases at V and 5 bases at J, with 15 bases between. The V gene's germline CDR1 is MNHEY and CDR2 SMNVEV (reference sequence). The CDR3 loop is CASTSSKEDNEQFF. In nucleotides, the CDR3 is TGTGCCAGCACCTCTTCAAAGGAGGACAATGAGCAGTTCTTC.

The CDR3 protein is CASSLVAGAGETQYF. CDR3 sequence (DNA): TGTGCCAGCAGCTTGGTAGCGGGGGCAGGGGAGACCCAGTACTTC. The rearrangement links TRBV5-4 to TRBJ2-5; 9 nucleotides agree with TRBD2. J lost 5 bases, V lost 0 bases, and 5 bases had no gene match. The CDR3 is 15 amino acids. In germline, CDR1 is SGHNT, CDR2 YYREEE (reference sequence).

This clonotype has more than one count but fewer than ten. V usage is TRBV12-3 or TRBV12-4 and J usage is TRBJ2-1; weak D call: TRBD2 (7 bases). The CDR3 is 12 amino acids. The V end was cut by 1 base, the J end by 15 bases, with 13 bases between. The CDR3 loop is CASSLGGGGPFF. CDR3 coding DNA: TGTGCCAGCAGTTTAGGGGGAGGGGGTCCGTTCTTC.

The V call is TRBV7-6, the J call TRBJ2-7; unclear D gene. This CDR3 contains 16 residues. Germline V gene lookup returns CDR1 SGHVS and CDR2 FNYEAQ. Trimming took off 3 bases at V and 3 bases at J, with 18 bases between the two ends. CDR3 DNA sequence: TGTGCCAGCAGCTTTGATCCGGGTCCCAGTCTCTACGAGCAGTACTTC. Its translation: CASSFDPGPSLYEQYF. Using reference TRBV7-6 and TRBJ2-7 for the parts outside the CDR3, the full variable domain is GAGVSQSPRYKVTKRGQDVALRCDPISGHVSLYWYRQALGQGPEFLTYFNYEAQQDKSGLPNDRFSAERPEGSISTLTIQRTEQRDSAMYRCASSFDPGPSLYEQYFGPGTRLTVT.

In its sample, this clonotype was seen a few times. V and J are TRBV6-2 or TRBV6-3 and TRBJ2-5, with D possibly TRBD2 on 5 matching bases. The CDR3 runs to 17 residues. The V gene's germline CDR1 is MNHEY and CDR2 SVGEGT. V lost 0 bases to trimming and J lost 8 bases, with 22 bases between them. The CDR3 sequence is CASSYSGSEGAVGTQYF. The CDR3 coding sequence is TGTGCCAGCAGTTACTCGGGTAGCGAGGGAGCCGTCGGAACCCAGTACTTC.

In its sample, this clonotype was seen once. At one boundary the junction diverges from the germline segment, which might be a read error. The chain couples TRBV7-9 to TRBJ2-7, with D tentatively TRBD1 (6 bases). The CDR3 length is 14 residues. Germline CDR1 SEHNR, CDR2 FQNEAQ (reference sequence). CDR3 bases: TGTGCCAGCAGCCACCATTCGGGACATTACGTGCAGTACTTC. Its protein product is CASSHHSGHYVQYF.